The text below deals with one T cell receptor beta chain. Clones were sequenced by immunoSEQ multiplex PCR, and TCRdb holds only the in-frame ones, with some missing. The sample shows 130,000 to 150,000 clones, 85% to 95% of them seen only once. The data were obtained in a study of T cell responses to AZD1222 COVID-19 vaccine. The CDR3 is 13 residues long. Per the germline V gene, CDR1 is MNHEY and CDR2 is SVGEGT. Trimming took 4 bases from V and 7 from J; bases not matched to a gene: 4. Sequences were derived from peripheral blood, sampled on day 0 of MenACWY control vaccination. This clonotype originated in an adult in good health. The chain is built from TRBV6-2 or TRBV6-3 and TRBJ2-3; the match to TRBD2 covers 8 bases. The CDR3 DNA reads TGTGCCAGCAGTTCCGGACTAGCAAATACGCAGTATTTT. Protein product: CASSSGLANTQYF.